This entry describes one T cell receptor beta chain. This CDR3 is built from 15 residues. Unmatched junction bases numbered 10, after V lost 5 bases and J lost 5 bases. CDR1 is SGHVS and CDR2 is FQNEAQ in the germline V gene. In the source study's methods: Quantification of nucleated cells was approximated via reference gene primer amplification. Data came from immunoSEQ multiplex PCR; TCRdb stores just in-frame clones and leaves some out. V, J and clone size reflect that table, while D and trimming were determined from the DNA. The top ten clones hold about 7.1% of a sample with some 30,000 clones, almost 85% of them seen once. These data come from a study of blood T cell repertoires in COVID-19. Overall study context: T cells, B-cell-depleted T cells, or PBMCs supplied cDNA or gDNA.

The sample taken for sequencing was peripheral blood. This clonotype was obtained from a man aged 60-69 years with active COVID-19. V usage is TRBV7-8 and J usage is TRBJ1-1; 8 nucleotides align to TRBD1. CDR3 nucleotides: TGTGCCAGCAGCCCCTTTGGACAGGGAAGGACTGAAGCTTTCTTT. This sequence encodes CASSPFGQGRTEAFF.